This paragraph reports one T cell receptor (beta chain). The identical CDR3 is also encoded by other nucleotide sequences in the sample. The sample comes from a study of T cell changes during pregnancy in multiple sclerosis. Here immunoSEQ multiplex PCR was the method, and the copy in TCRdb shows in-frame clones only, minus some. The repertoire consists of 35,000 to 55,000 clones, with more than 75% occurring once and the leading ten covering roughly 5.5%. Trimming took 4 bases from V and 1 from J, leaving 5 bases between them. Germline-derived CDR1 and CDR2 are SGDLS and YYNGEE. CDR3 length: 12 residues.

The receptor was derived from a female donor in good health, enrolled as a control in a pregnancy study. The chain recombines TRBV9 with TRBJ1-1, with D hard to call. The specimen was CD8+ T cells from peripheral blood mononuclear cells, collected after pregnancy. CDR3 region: CASSPGNTEAFF. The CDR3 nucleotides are TGTGCCAGCAGCCCAGGGAACACTGAAGCTTTCTTT. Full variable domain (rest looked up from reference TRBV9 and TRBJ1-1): DSGVTQTPKHLITATGQRVTLRCSPRSGDLSVYWYQQSLDQGLQFLIQYYNGEERAKGNILERFSAQQFPDLHSELNLSSLELGDSALYFCASSPGNTEAFFGQGTRLTVV.